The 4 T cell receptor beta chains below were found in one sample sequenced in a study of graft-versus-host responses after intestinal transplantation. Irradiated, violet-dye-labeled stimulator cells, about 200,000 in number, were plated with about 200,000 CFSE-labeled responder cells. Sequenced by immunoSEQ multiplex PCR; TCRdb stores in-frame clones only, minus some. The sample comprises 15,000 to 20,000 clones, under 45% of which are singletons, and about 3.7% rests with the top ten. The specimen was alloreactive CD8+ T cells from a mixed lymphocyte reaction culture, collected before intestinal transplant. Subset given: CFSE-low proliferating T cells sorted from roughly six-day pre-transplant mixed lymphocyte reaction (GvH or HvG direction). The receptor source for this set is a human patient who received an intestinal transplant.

CDR3 residues: CASSLVSRAPRYGYTF. The CDR3 bases are TGTGCCAGCAGCTTAGTCTCGAGAGCCCCCCGATATGGCTACACCTTC. The gene calls are TRBV11-2 and TRBJ1-2, with D unresolved. CDR3 size: 16 residues. CDR1 is SGHAT and CDR2 is FQNNGV in the germline V gene. Trimming took off 1 base at V and 5 bases at J, with 17 bases between the two ends.

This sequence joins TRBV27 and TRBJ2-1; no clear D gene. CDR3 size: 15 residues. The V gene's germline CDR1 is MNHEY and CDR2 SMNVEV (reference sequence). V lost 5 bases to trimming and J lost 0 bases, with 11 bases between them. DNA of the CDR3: TGTGCCAGCAGTGTTCTCGACACCTCCTACAATGAGCAGTTCTTC. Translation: CASSVLDTSYNEQFF.

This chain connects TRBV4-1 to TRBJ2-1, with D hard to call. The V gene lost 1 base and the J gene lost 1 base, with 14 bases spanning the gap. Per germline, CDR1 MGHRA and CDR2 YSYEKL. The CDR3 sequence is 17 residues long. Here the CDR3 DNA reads TGCGCCAGCAGCCAAGTATTATTCCTTGCTTCCTACAATGAGCAGTTCTTC. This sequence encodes CASSQVLFLASYNEQFF.

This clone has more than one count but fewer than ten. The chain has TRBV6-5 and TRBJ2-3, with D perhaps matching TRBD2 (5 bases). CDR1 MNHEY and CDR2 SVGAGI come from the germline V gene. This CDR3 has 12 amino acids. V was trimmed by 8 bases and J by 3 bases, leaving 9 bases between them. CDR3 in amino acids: CASVGVTDTQYF. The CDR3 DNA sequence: TGTGCCAGCGTGGGAGTTACAGATACGCAGTATTTT.